The rows below give T cell receptor beta chains drawn from one sample of a study of T cells in Graves' hyperthyroidism and ophthalmopathy. TCRdb fed the multiplex PCR reads into MiXCR, producing one record per CDR3 protein. This table holds about 480,000 distinct CDR3 sequences, about an eighth found once. The specimen was blood. These receptors all stem from a woman younger than 35 with Graves' hyperthyroidism. The CDR3 runs from the conserved cysteine through the conserved F or W.

V gene,J gene,CDR3 protein
TRBV3-1,TRBJ2-7,CASSKGLAGAYEQYF
TRBV30,TRBJ1-1,CAWSIGTGPTEAFF
TRBV28,TRBJ1-3,CASSLNAGPVYTIYF
TRBV7-6,TRBJ2-4,CASSRGQGARNIQYF
TRBV11-2,TRBJ2-2,CASSLKRRGSRELFF
TRBV19,TRBJ2-7,CASSTQRTSGVYEQYF
TRBV6-2/TRBV6-3,TRBJ2-3,CASKDGRYTQYF
TRBV2,TRBJ1-6,CASRGGRNNSPLHF
TRBV12-3/TRBV12-4,TRBJ2-1,CASGGGGGNEQFF
TRBV6-1,TRBJ2-1,CASSEWVAGTFNEQFF